Listed below are T cell receptor beta chains from one sample, sequenced in a study of cytomegalovirus exposure and HLA in healthy donors. Assay: immunoSEQ multiplex PCR; the TCRdb copy retains only in-frame clones and omits some. The sample lists about 56,000 clones, roughly nine tenths occurring once. Material: PBMCs. All receptors come from a woman younger than 35 in good health and CMV-seronegative. The CDR3 runs from the conserved cysteine through the conserved F or W. Each record gives: V gene, clone size, CDR3 length, D gene, J gene, CDR3 protein, CDR3 DNA. D genes are given only for firm matches. The size field is filled for only some rows; it gives once, few, many or a size class.

>TRBV9|.|11|.|TRBJ1-2
CASSAPSGYTF
TGTGCCAGCAGCGCCCCCTCGGGCTACACCTTC
>TRBV19|.|13|TRBD1|TRBJ1-2
CASRDRATYGYTF
TGTGCCAGTAGAGACAGGGCAACCTATGGCTACACCTTC
>TRBV28|.|16|.|TRBJ2-3
CASSSPRSSSTDTQYF
TGTGCCAGCAGCTCCCCAAGGAGTTCTAGCACAGATACGCAGTATTTT
>TRBV29-1|.|15|.|TRBJ2-4
CSVVVGFLAKNIQYF
TGCAGCGTTGTGGTCGGGTTCCTAGCCAAAAACATTCAGTACTTC
>TRBV19|.|15|.|TRBJ1-1
CASTTRGGRHTEAFF
TGTGCCAGTACCACCCGGGGGGGCAGGCACACTGAAGCTTTCTTT
>TRBV28|.|13|.|TRBJ2-7
CASSQQSSYEQYF
TGTGCCAGCAGTCAACAGAGCTCCTACGAGCAGTACTTC
>TRBV10-3|.|13|.|TRBJ2-7
CASGQSQGNEQYF
TGTGCCTCAGGACAGAGCCAAGGGAACGAGCAGTACTTC
>TRBV2|.|15|TRBD1|TRBJ1-5
CASSAKTGGNQPQHF
TGTGCCAGCAGTGCCAAAACAGGGGGAAATCAGCCCCAGCATTTT
>TRBV7-9|.|16|TRBD1|TRBJ1-2
CASSLPPDRGLNGYTF
TGTGCCAGCAGCCTACCGCCGGACAGGGGGCTTAATGGCTACACCTTC
>TRBV14|once|15|.|TRBJ1-5
CASSQGGGSDQPQHF
TGTGCCAGCAGCCAAGGTGGAGGGAGCGATCAGCCCCAGCATTTT
>TRBV18|.|13|.|TRBJ2-3
CASTGLITDTQYF
TGTGCCAGCACAGGTCTTATCACAGATACGCAGTATTTT
>TRBV2|.|16|.|TRBJ2-5
CASTPPSGRDQETQYF
TGTGCCAGCACACCACCCTCAGGCAGGGATCAAGAGACCCAGTACTTC
>TRBV27|.|13|.|TRBJ1-2
CASSFQGTYGYTF
TGTGCCAGCAGTTTCCAGGGTACCTATGGCTACACCTTC
>TRBV4-1|.|18|.|TRBJ2-7
CASSQVGLRGPPFGEQYF
TGCGCCAGCAGCCAAGTGGGATTGCGGGGCCCCCCTTTTGGCGAGCAGTACTTC
>TRBV7-9|.|13|TRBD1|TRBJ2-5
CASSKTGGETQYF
TGTGCCAGCAGCAAGACAGGGGGAGAGACCCAGTACTTC
>TRBV12-2|.|16|.|TRBJ1-5
CASRLGTGVSNQPQHF
TGTGCAAGTCGCTTGGGGACAGGGGTTTCTAATCAGCCCCAGCATTTT
>TRBV6-1|.|15|TRBD2|TRBJ2-2
CASSGLAADTGELFF
TGTGCCAGCAGCGGACTAGCGGCTGACACCGGGGAGCTGTTTTTT
>TRBV27|.|15|.|TRBJ1-1
CASSRFYGENTEAFF
TGTGCCAGCAGTCGGTTCTACGGGGAGAACACTGAAGCTTTCTTT
>TRBV30|once|17|TRBD1|TRBJ1-2
CACVVRQGLTANYGYTF
TGTGCCTGTGTGGTGAGACAGGGGTTAACTGCGAACTATGGCTACACCTTC
>TRBV5-4|.|17|.|TRBJ1-5
CASSIGGQRYSNQPQHF
TGTGCCAGCAGCATCGGGGGGCAGCGTTATAGCAATCAGCCCCAGCATTTT
>TRBV28|once|13|.|TRBJ1-5
CASSLSMAQPQHF
TGTGCCAGCAGTTTATCGATGGCTCAGCCCCAGCATTTT
>TRBV1|.|18|.|TRBJ2-1
CTIPIGTSGRKNPNEQFF
TGCACCATCCCGATCGGGACTAGCGGGAGAAAGAATCCCAATGAGCAGTTCTTC
>TRBV5-8|once|15|.|TRBJ1-4
CASSPGDRNNEKLFF
TGTGCCAGCAGCCCTGGTGACAGAAATAATGAAAAACTGTTTTTT
>TRBV6-5|.|15|TRBD1|TRBJ1-6
CASSATGKYNSPLHF
TGTGCCAGCAGTGCGACAGGGAAGTATAATTCACCCCTCCACTTT
>TRBV11-2|.|12|.|TRBJ2-1
CASSDDSKVQFF
TGTGCCAGCAGTGACGACAGTAAGGTGCAGTTCTTC
>TRBV19|.|15|TRBD1|TRBJ1-3
CASTGQVRSGNTIYF
TGTGCCAGTACCGGACAGGTTCGCTCTGGAAACACCATATATTTT
>TRBV19|.|14|.|TRBJ1-1
CASSIDQSRAEAFF
TGTGCCAGTAGTATAGATCAATCCCGCGCTGAAGCTTTCTTT
>TRBV11-2|.|16|TRBD2|TRBJ2-3
CASSLGGGGGTDTQYF
TGTGCCAGCAGCTTAGGAGGCGGGGGGGGCACAGATACGCAGTATTTT
>TRBV4-3|.|15|.|TRBJ2-3
CASSQDHAGADTQYF
TGCGCCAGCAGCCAAGATCATGCGGGCGCAGATACGCAGTATTTT
>TRBV7-9|.|17|TRBD2|TRBJ2-3
CASSFGWTSGGTDTQYF
TGTGCCAGCAGCTTTGGGTGGACTAGCGGGGGCACAGATACGCAGTATTTT
>TRBV5-1|.|17|TRBD1|TRBJ1-1
CASSLRGLQGRDTEAFF
TGCGCCAGCAGCTTGCGGGGTTTACAGGGGCGGGACACTGAAGCTTTCTTT
>TRBV5-1|.|18|TRBD2|TRBJ2-7
CASSSGFGTSGNSYEQYF
TGCGCCAGCAGCTCGGGATTCGGGACTAGCGGGAACTCCTACGAGCAGTACTTC
>TRBV14|.|15|.|TRBJ1-4
CASSQDWGANEKLFF
TGTGCCAGCAGCCAAGATTGGGGGGCTAATGAAAAACTGTTTTTT
>TRBV2|.|15|TRBD1|TRBJ2-2
CAVPRTGGETGELFF
TGTGCCGTCCCCCGGACAGGGGGAGAAACCGGGGAGCTGTTTTTT
>TRBV4-1|.|15|TRBD1|TRBJ2-1
CASSPRQGYNNEQFF
TGCGCCAGCAGCCCGCGACAGGGTTATAACAATGAGCAGTTCTTC
>TRBV4-2|.|15|.|TRBJ1-1
CASSQGSPLNTEAFF
TGTGCCAGCAGCCAAGGCAGTCCCCTCAACACTGAAGCTTTCTTT
>TRBV28|.|14|TRBD2|TRBJ2-7
CASSTTSGSYEQYF
TGTGCCAGCAGTACAACTAGCGGGAGCTACGAGCAGTACTTC
>TRBV11-2|.|14|TRBD1|TRBJ2-1
CASSLNPQGDEQFF
TGTGCCAGCAGCTTAAACCCCCAGGGGGATGAGCAGTTCTTC
>TRBV28|.|15|.|TRBJ1-5
CASSLPLGGNQPQHF
TGTGCCAGCAGTTTGCCCTTAGGAGGGAATCAGCCCCAGCATTTT
>TRBV11-2|.|15|TRBD1|TRBJ1-4
CASSLGGTVSEKLFF
TGTGCCAGCAGCTTAGGTGGGACAGTGAGTGAAAAACTGTTTTTT
>TRBV5-1|once|14|.|TRBJ1-2
CASSLGDGNYGYTF
TGCGCCAGCAGCTTGGGTGACGGGAACTATGGCTACACCTTC
>TRBV15|.|15|TRBD2|TRBJ2-3
CATSRDRAGADTQYF
TGTGCCACCAGCAGAGATAGGGCGGGAGCAGATACGCAGTATTTT
>TRBV7-3|.|15|TRBD2|TRBJ2-1
CASSPSSGGYNEQFF
TGTGCCAGCAGCCCCTCCAGCGGGGGCTACAATGAGCAGTTCTTC
>TRBV30|.|13|TRBD1|TRBJ1-1
CAWSTGANTEAFF
TGTGCCTGGAGTACAGGGGCAAATACTGAAGCTTTCTTT
>TRBV19|once|15|TRBD1|TRBJ1-5
CASTSGTGYDQPQHF
TGTGCCAGTACCTCCGGGACAGGGTACGATCAGCCCCAGCATTTT
>TRBV13|once|15|TRBD1|TRBJ1-1
CASRGSGQGNTEAFF
TGTGCCAGCAGGGGGTCGGGACAGGGGAACACTGAAGCTTTCTTT
>TRBV4-1|.|17|TRBD2|TRBJ2-1
CASSQNPSGTSGGQRFF
TGCGCCAGCAGCCAAAATCCATCCGGGACTAGCGGGGGGCAACGGTTCTTC
>TRBV6-6|.|16|TRBD1|TRBJ1-2
CASSGTGAHSNYGYTF
TGTGCCAGCAGTGGGACAGGGGCTCATTCTAACTATGGCTACACCTTC
>TRBV4-3|few|16|TRBD1|TRBJ2-2
CASSQVRTGTAGELFF
TGCGCCAGCAGCCAAGTTAGGACAGGGACGGCCGGGGAGCTGTTTTTT
>TRBV5-1|.|15|TRBD1|TRBJ2-5
CASSPPTGLSETQYF
TGCGCCAGCAGCCCACCGACAGGGCTTTCTGAGACCCAGTACTTC
>TRBV28|.|14|TRBD1|TRBJ1-2
CASSPGQEPYGYTF
TGTGCCAGCAGCCCCGGACAGGAGCCTTATGGCTACACCTTC
>TRBV6-5|.|13|TRBD1|TRBJ2-7
CASSTGQRYEQYF
TGTGCCAGCAGCACGGGACAGCGATACGAGCAGTACTTC
>TRBV7-2|.|14|TRBD2|TRBJ2-7
CASSPAGGRNEQYF
TGTGCCAGCAGCCCAGCGGGAGGGCGCAACGAGCAGTACTTC
>TRBV5-1|.|14|TRBD1|TRBJ1-1
CASSYGQGNTEAFF
TGCGCCAGCAGTTACGGACAGGGGAACACTGAAGCTTTCTTT
>TRBV30|.|15|.|TRBJ1-2
CAWSVGAGFRNGYTF
TGTGCCTGGAGTGTAGGAGCAGGGTTTAGAAATGGCTACACCTTC
>TRBV29-1|.|12|.|TRBJ2-7
CSVPGPTGEQYF
TGCAGCGTTCCCGGCCCGACGGGGGAGCAGTACTTC
>TRBV2|.|14|TRBD1|TRBJ2-7
CASRPDRGDYEQYF
TGTGCCAGCAGACCGGACAGGGGAGACTACGAGCAGTACTTC